Listed here is a single T cell receptor beta chain. The antigen it binds to is not known. No much larger clone is present one base from it, and per-base qualities are unavailable. The CDR3 starts with the cysteine, ends with the phenylalanine, and has 12 residues. The retained sequence is limited to the CDR3, 36 bases, with the frame set at the first base. V is trimmed back by 0 bases and J by 13 bases, and the junction contains 6 bases that no gene match accounts for. The germline V gene sets CDR1 to SGHTS and CDR2 to YDEGEE. Each collaborating institution followed its own protocols to collect whole blood in K2EDTA tubes. Collaborator samples were shipped for TCRbeta analysis as frozen whole blood, isolated PBMCs, or DNA extracted from either sample type. This specimen belongs to a study of blood T cell repertoires in COVID-19 (dated by TCRdb to the early 2020s). The study in broad terms: The collaborator samples originated in the United States, Italy and Spain and spanned the acute and convalescent phases of COVID-19. The material from the prospective study consisted of cDNA or gDNA derived from T cells, B-cell-depleted T cells, or PBMCs. The dataset comprised deeply sampled blood TCRbeta repertoires from subjects exposed to, actively infected with, or recovered from COVID-19. A freely available public database, intended as a resource for researchers studying the immune response to SARS-CoV-2, is where the repertoires were released. Samples were obtained from the ongoing ImmuneRACE study (first 160 participants) and from 1,254 subjects provided by 6 global collaborators. The sample metadata nearly always contained a de-identified subject ID, COVID-19 status, age in years and sex. Where HLA class I and class II types were available, the types were taken from metadata supplied by the sample provider, not from assay-based typing.

TCRbeta CDR3 regions were amplified from genomic DNA using the immunoSEQ Assay, a bias-controlled multiplex PCR. Regarding the original processing steps: The number of nucleated cells in each sample was estimated from the amplification of reference gene primers within the assay. To quantify the absolute abundance of each unique TCRbeta CDR3 rearrangement, sequence reads were collapsed and filtered. For each sample, productive Simpson clonality was calculated as the square root of Simpson's diversity index across productive rearrangements. TCRdb's version of the immuneACCESS table is confined to in-frame rearrangements and falls short of the full clone set. An unresolved V gene accounts for under half of the shortfall where checked; the remainder is of unknown origin. The V and J calls and clone size are taken from that table; D and trimming were inferred from the DNA. Here the sample has 150,000 or so clones; about three quarters occur a single time. The ten largest clonotypes hold under 2% of the sample.

Here is what the overall study found, with its caveats: The amount of clinical and demographic metadata varied by source and participant and was provided uncurated.

This receptor chain uses TRBV5-8 and TRBJ1-1; TRBD1 lines up with 7 middle nucleotides. Material: peripheral blood. The sequence came from an older man with acute or convalescent COVID-19. Read as DNA, the sequence is TGTGCCAGCAGCTTGGACAGGGGAAGGGTTTTCTTT. Its protein reads: CASSLDRGRVFF.